This T cell receptor (beta chain) derives from a study of Tregs in tolerant kidney transplant recipients. Study details: Mixed chimerism was transient after nonmyeloablative marrow transplants from related graft donors.

TCRdb keeps only in-frame clones here, not all; method: immunoSEQ multiplex PCR. The sample holds some 66,000 clones, roughly 89% seen once. Germline CDR1 and CDR2: MNHEY and SMNVEV (reference sequence). V was clipped by 5 bases and J by 0 bases, with 9 bases between them. The CDR3 loop spans 14 amino acids. About this clone: What it binds is not known.

Overall study findings and caveats: Tolerant patients' donor-specific Tregs expanded beyond overall Tregs, suggesting antigen-driven growth. Tregs expanded with activated donor B cells seemed most donor-specific.

Thawed PBMCs were FACS-sorted into unstimulated CD4+CD25+CD127- regulatory T cells, CD4+CD25- non-regulatory cells, CD4 and CD8 cells. The material was CD8+ T cells from blood, obtained before the transplant. The gene calls are TRBV27 and TRBJ2-3; perhaps TRBD2 as D (5 bases). This clonotype was obtained from a human donor who received a combined kidney and bone marrow transplant. The CDR3 region has the DNA TGTGCCAGCAGTCTTCGAGGGAGCACAGATACGCAGTATTTT. Its protein product is CASSLRGSTDTQYF.